The 11 T cell receptor beta chains below come from one sample, sequenced in a study of glioma-infiltrating T cells after dendritic cell vaccination. TCRdb's table, derived via immunoSEQ multiplex PCR, lists solely in-frame clones and lacks some. The sample lists about 100,000 clones; 79% were seen once. Sequencing was performed on blood, taken before dendritic cell vaccination. The receptors come from a human donor with glioblastoma.

This clone was detected only once. This sequence joins TRBV28 and TRBJ2-3; possibly TRBD2 for D (6 bases). Germline values: CDR1 MDHEN, CDR2 SYDVKM. This CDR3 comprises 15 residues. The V and J ends lost 5 bases and 1 base respectively, with 13 bases between them. This CDR3 reads CASSPPGGGTDTQYF. The CDR3 DNA reads TGTGCCAGCAGTCCCCCCGGCGGGGGCACAGATACGCAGTATTTT.

The chain has TRBV18 and TRBJ2-1; D is uncertain. V was cut by 1 base and J by 2 bases, with 12 bases left in between. From germline, CDR1 is KGHSH and CDR2 LQKENI. This CDR3 contains 16 residues. DNA for the CDR3: TGTGCCAGCTCACCACGGCCCCAGGAACCCTACAATGAGCAGTTCTTC. Translated, it gives CASSPRPQEPYNEQFF.

The chain uses TRBV5-1 and TRBJ2-3; unclear D gene. The CDR3 spans 14 residues. Per germline, CDR1 SGHRS and CDR2 YFSETQ. V was trimmed by 2 bases and J by 6 bases, leaving 13 bases between them. The CDR3, as DNA: TGCGCCAGCAGCTTCCTTCAGGCTCCCGATACGCAGTATTTT. As protein: CASSFLQAPDTQYF.

This chain uses TRBV10-3 with TRBJ1-4, with 7 nucleotides matching TRBD1. The CDR3 consists of 15 residues. The trim removed 5 bases at V and 3 bases at J, leaving 6 bases unmatched. CDR1 ENHRY and CDR2 SYGVKD come from the germline V gene. The CDR3 DNA reads as TGTGCCATCAGTTCCGGGACAGCGGCTAATGAAAAACTGTTTTTT. It yields the protein CAISSGTAANEKLFF.

The rearrangement joins TRBV28 to TRBJ2-5, with a possible D match to TRBD2 (5 bases). Trimming took off 5 bases at V and 5 bases at J, with 15 bases between the two ends. This CDR3 comprises 14 residues. CDR1 is MDHEN and CDR2 is SYDVKM in the germline V gene. As DNA, the CDR3 is TGTGCCAGCAGTACCATCCGGGGTTCGGAGACCCAGTACTTC. Its protein is CASSTIRGSETQYF.

This clone was detected only once. The chain links TRBV28 to TRBJ2-3; 8 bases align to TRBD1. The germline V gene encodes CDR1 MDHEN and CDR2 SYDVKM. Losses at the gene ends were 6 bases for V and 2 bases for J; bases not matched to a gene: 7. The CDR3 covers 15 residues. The CDR3 region has the DNA TGTGCCAGCAGCCCTAACAGGGGGTACACAGATACGCAGTATTTT. Translating it yields CASSPNRGYTDTQYF. The variable domain in full, with the rest retrieved from reference TRBV28 and TRBJ2-3, is DVKVTQSSRYLVKRTGEKVFLECVQDMDHENMFWYRQDPGLGLRLIYFSYDVKMKEKGDIPEGYSVSREKKERFSLILESASTNQTSMYLCASSPNRGYTDTQYFGPGTRLTVL.

V gene TRBV5-4 combines with J gene TRBJ2-2, with D perhaps TRBD2 (5 bases). V was shortened by 3 bases and J by 1 base, with 13 bases between the two germline ends. Germline V gene sequence: CDR1 SGHNT, CDR2 YYREEE (reference sequence). The CDR3 loop spans 16 amino acids. This chain's CDR3 is CASSSGNGQNTGELFF. The CDR3 DNA sequence: TGTGCCAGCAGCTCGGGGAATGGCCAGAACACCGGGGAGCTGTTTTTT.

The CDR3 loop is CASSLLAGEGHEQFF. DNA for the CDR3: TGTGCCAGCAGCCTACTAGCGGGAGAGGGCCATGAGCAGTTCTTC. This sequence joins TRBV5-5 and TRBJ2-1, with 11 bases that match TRBD2. J was trimmed by 8 bases and V by 4 bases; bases with no gene match: 8. There are 15 residues in the CDR3. Per germline, CDR1 SGHKS and CDR2 YYEKEE (reference sequence).

The chain employs TRBV11-2 and TRBJ1-1; D gene uncertain. The germline gives CDR1 SGHAT, CDR2 FQNNGV. The CDR3 runs 14 residues. Trimming cost V 2 bases and J 3 bases, with 10 bases left between them. For the CDR3, the DNA is TGTGCCAGCAGCTTACGCGTGGGCGACACTGAAGCTTTCTTT. This gives the protein CASSLRVGDTEAFF.

This clone was observed a handful of times. The chain links TRBV6-5 to TRBJ1-5, with a possible D match to TRBD1 (5 bases). Germline CDR1 is MNHEY and CDR2 is SVGAGI. V was trimmed by 0 bases and J by 3 bases, leaving 9 bases between them. The CDR3 runs 15 residues. The CDR3 nucleotides are TGTGCCAGCAGTTACTCGGGGGGTCCCAATCAGCCCCAGCATTTT. Protein: CASSYSGGPNQPQHF.

This chain uses TRBV7-6 with TRBJ2-7; the match to TRBD2 covers 16 bases. The CDR3 consists of 17 residues. Germline lookup yields CDR1 SGHVS and CDR2 FNYEAQ. Trimming took 1 base from V and 4 from J; bases not matched to a gene: 4. CDR3 loop: CASSLGPGLAGGYEQYF. As DNA, the CDR3 is TGTGCCAGCAGCTTAGGTCCGGGACTAGCGGGGGGGTACGAGCAGTACTTC.